The T cell receptor (beta chain) under discussion was sequenced for a study of CD8+CD57+ T cells in acquired aplastic anemia. It was genomic DNA that served as the template for profiling TCR beta VDJ and CDR3. TCRdb itself ran the reads through MiXCR, one entry per CDR3 protein. Seen here are more than 200,000 distinct CDR3 sequences, almost 50% observed once, and the top ten hold 15% to 20%. CD8+CD57+ cell expansion, shown by flow cytometry, had occurred in the patients selected for sequencing. Severe acquired aplastic anemia was present in every patient. This CDR3 is built from 14 residues. V was trimmed by 6 bases and J by 3 bases, leaving 12 bases between them. Germline CDR1 is LNHDA and CDR2 is SQIVND (reference sequence). Whole-study results and caveats: Patients and controls were not found to differ significantly in CD8+ Simpson's diversity. Fewer than 35 sequences, all CD8+ CDR3, were shared between patients and controls.

As concerns this clonotype: What it binds is not known.

This sequence joins TRBV19 and TRBJ2-1; D call uncertain. The sequence was obtained from a human donor with aplastic anemia. The sequenced sample was sorted CD4+, CD8+, or CD8+CD57+ T cells (not recorded which) from PBMCs. The CDR3 bases are TGTGCCAGTAGCCAAAACCTTTTCTACAATGAGCAGTTCTTC. It codes for CASSQNLFYNEQFF.